This TCR beta chain was obtained from a study of T cells expressing NK-cell markers. Overall study context: According to the study, TCR beta repertoires originated from sorted CD3+CD56+NKG2C+, CD3+CD56+NKG2C- and CD3+CD56-NKG2C+ T cells. Within the sequenced cohort of eight donors, seven exhibited HCMV seropositivity and one was seronegative. Study findings and constraints: Six donors had dominant NKG2C+ clonotypes that comprised about 1.0-7.0% of their CD8+ T cells.

Scientists made TCR beta cDNA using 5'RACE template switching with UMIs. TCRdb reprocessed the 5' RACE reads and reports one entry per CDR3 protein, with no DNA. Its table records over 100,000 distinct CDR3 sequences. The CDR3 spans 13 residues. Germline CDR1 is LNHNV and CDR2 is YYDKDF (reference sequence). On this clonotype: Antigen: not known.

The TCR was taken from a woman aged 18 to 75 in good health. Source material: blood T cells: a sorted CD56 or NKG2C T cell subset, CD4+ or CD8+ T cells, or bulk PBMC T cells (not recorded which). The chain has TRBV15 and TRBJ2-1. The CDR3 reads CATSREEYNEQFF.